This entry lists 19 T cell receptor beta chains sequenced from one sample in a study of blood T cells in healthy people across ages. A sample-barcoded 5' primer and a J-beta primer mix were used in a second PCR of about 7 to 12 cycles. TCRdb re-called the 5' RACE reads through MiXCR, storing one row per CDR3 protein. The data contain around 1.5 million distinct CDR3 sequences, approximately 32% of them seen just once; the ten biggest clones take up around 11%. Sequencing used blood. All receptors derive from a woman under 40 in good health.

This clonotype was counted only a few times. The CDR3 DNA sequence: TGTGCCAGCAGTTACTTAGGACTAGCGGGAGCGGGAGAGACCCAGTACTTC. Translation gives CASSYLGLAGAGETQYF. This chain links TRBV6-5 with TRBJ2-5; TRBD2 aligns across 13 bases. CDR3 length: 17 amino acids. Germline CDR1 MNHEY, CDR2 SVGAGI. V gave up 1 base and J gave up 4 bases; unmatched junction bases: 6.

This chain's CDR3 is CSVEGVLYFSYNEQFF. CDR3 nucleotide sequence: TGCAGCGTTGAAGGGGTGCTGTACTTTTCCTACAATGAGCAGTTCTTC. This sequence joins TRBV29-1 and TRBJ2-1; D gene ambiguous. The germline gives CDR1 SQVTM, CDR2 ANQGSEA. V lost 1 base, J lost 1 base, and 14 bases lay in between. There are 16 residues in the CDR3.

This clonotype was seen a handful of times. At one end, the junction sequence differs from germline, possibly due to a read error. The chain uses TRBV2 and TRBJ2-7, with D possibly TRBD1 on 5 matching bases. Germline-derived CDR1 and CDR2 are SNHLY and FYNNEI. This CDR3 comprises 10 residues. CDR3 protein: CASRAYEQYF. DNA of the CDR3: TGCGCCAGCAGGGCCTACGAGCAGTACTTC.

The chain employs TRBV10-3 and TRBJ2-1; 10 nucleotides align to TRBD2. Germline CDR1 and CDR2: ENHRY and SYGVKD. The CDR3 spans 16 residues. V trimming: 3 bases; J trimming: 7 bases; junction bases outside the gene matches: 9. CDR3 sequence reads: CAISDPSGSNENEQFF. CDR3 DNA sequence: TGTGCCATCAGTGACCCTAGCGGGAGTAACGAAAATGAGCAGTTCTTC.

The CDR3 loop is CASSQGTDLAKNIQYF. CDR3 DNA: TGTGCCAGCTCACAAGGGACAGATTTAGCCAAAAACATTCAGTACTTC. The chain joins TRBV18 to TRBJ2-4; TRBD1 aligns across 7 bases. The CDR3 has 16 residues. Unmatched junction bases numbered 6, after V lost 4 bases and J lost 0 bases. Germline assignment: CDR1 KGHSH and CDR2 LQKENI.

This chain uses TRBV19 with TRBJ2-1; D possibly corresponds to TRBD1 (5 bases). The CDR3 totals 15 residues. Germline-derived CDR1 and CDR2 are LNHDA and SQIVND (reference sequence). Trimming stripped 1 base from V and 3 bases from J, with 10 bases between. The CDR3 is CASSIARGVYNEQFF. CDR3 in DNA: TGTGCCAGTAGTATAGCTAGGGGCGTCTACAATGAGCAGTTCTTC.

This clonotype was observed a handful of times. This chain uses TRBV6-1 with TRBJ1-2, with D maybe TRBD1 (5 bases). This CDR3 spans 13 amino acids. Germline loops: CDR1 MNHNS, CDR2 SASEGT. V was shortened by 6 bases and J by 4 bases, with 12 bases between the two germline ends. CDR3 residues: CASRSSQAYGYTF. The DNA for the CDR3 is TGTGCCAGCAGGTCGTCACAGGCCTATGGCTACACCTTC.

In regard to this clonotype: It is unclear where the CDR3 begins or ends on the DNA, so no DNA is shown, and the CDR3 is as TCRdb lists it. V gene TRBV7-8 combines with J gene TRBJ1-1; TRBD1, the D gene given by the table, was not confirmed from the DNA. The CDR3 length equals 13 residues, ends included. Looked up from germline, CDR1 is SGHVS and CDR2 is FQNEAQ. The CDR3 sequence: CASSLWGQGAGFF.

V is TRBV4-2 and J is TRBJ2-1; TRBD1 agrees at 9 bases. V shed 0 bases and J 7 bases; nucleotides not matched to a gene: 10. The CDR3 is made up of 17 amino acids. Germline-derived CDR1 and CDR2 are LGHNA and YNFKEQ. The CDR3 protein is CASSQDGNRGLGNEQFF. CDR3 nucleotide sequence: TGTGCCAGCAGCCAAGATGGGAACAGGGGGCTTGGAAATGAGCAGTTCTTC.

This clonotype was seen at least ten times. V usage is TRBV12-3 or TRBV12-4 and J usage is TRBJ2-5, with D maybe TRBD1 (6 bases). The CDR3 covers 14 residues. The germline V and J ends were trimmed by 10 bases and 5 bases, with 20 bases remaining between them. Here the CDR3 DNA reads TGTGCCACCTCCCCAGGGGTCGACGGGGAGACCCAGTACTTC. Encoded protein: CATSPGVDGETQYF.

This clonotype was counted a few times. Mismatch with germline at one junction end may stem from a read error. CDR3 region: CASSLLGTANQPQHF. CDR3 in DNA: TGTGCCAGTAGTTTGCTCGGGACAGCCAATCAGCCCCAGCATTTT. The rearrangement uses TRBV28 and TRBJ1-5, with 7 bases lining up with TRBD1. CDR1 and CDR2 from the germline V gene are MDHEN and SYDVKM. This CDR3 contains 15 residues.

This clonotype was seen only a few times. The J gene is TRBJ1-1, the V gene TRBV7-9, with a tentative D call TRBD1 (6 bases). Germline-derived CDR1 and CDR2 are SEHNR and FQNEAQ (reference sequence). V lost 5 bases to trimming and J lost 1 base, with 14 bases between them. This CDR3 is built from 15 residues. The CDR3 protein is CASSPHQGSNTEAFF. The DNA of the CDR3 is TGTGCCAGCAGCCCTCACCAGGGGTCGAACACTGAAGCTTTCTTT.

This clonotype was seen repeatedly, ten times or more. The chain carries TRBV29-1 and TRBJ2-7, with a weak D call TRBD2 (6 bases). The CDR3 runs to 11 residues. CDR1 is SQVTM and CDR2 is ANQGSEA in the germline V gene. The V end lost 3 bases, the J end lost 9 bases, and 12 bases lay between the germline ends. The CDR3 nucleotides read TGCAGCGTTGATATTTTGGGAGGGCAGTACTTC. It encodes CSVDILGGQYF.

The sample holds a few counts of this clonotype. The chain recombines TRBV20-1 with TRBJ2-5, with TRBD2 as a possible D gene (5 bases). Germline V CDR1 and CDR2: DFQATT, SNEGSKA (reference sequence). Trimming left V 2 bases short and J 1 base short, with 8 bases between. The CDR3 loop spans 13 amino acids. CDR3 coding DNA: TGCAGTGCTAGATTCGGGGTCCAAGAGACCCAGTACTTC. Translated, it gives CSARFGVQETQYF.

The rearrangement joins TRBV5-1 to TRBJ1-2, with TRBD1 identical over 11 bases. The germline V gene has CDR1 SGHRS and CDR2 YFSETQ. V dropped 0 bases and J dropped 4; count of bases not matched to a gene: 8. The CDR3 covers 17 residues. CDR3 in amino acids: CASSLDGQGATGYGYTF. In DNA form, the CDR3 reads TGCGCCAGCAGCTTGGACGGACAGGGGGCGACCGGCTATGGCTACACCTTC.

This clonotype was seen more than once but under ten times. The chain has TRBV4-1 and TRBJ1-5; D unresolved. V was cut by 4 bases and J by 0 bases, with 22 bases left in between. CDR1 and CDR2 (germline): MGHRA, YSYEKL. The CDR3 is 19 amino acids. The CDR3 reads CASSPLPVGPFYSNQPQHF. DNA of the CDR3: TGCGCCAGCAGCCCCTTACCGGTAGGGCCCTTCTATAGCAATCAGCCCCAGCATTTT.

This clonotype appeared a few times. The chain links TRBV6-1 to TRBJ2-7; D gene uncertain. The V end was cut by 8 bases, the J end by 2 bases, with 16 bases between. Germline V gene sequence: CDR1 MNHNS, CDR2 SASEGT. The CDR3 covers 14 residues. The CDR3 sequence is CASAPQRWPYEQYF. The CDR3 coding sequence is TGTGCCAGCGCCCCCCAACGGTGGCCCTACGAGCAGTACTTC.

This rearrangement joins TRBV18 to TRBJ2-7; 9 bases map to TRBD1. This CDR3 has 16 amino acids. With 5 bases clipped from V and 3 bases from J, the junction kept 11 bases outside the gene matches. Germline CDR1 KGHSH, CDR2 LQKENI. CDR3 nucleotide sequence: TGTGCCAGCTCAGAGCCCGGGACAGGGATAGTCTACGAGCAGTACTTC. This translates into CASSEPGTGIVYEQYF.

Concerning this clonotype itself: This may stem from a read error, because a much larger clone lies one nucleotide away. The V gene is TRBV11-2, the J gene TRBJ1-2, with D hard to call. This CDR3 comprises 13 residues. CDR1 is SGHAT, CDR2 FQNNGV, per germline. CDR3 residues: CVSSPPGSYGYTF. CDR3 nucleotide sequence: TGTGTCAGCAGCCCACCCGGGAGCTATGGCTACACCTTC.